This note documents a single T cell receptor (beta chain) sequence. Its antigen remains unknown. The sample has other DNA sequences that encode this CDR3 too. These data are taken from a study of T cells in localized non-small cell lung cancer. TCRdb keeps only in-frame clones here, not all; method: immunoSEQ multiplex PCR. This sample has 50,000 to 65,000 clones, with roughly 76% found just once. The CDR3 runs to 13 residues. The germline gives CDR1 MNHEY, CDR2 SMNVEV (reference sequence). V was clipped by 2 bases and J by 7 bases, with 9 bases between them. Study results and caveats: Compared with tumor, uninvolved adjacent lung displayed greater T cell clonality, ranking highest overall. Longer survival (overall) was linked to higher T cell density in blood.

The origin of this receptor is a man aged 35-69 years with stage II lung adenocarcinoma. The chain joins TRBV27 to TRBJ1-5; no firm D call. The material sequenced was PBMCs, taken before any cancer treatment. CDR3 in amino acids: CASSLEGQQPQHF. The CDR3 nucleotides are TGTGCCAGCAGTTTAGAGGGCCAACAGCCCCAGCATTTT.